A selection of T cell receptor beta chains follows, all from one sample in a study of cytomegalovirus exposure and HLA in healthy donors. Assay: immunoSEQ multiplex PCR; the TCRdb copy retains only in-frame clones and omits some. The table includes 130,000 or so clones, 77% detected once. The material sequenced was PBMCs. The receptors here all came from a young man in good health and CMV-seropositive. Each CDR3 is given with its conserved first and last residue. The D gene is left open where the match is weak. The listing skips clone size in some rows; elsewhere it reads once, few, many or a size class.

cdr3_nt,cdr3_aa,d_call,clone_size,v_call,j_call
TGTGCCAGCAGACCGGGACTGGCTGGAAACACCATATATTTT,CASRPGLAGNTIYF,.,few,TRBV2,TRBJ1-3
TGTGCCATCAGTGAGGGGGGCGGTGGAGGCGAGCAGTACTTC,CAISEGGGGGEQYF,.,.,TRBV10-3,TRBJ2-7
TGTGCCAGCAGCGCTGCGGGACAGGGCAATGAGCAGTTCTTC,CASSAAGQGNEQFF,TRBD1,.,TRBV5-4,TRBJ2-1
TGTGCTGCCTTCGAGGGAGTCATGAACACTGAAGCTTTCTTT,CAAFEGVMNTEAFF,.,.,TRBV12-5,TRBJ1-1
TGTGCCAGCAGTTTGGACAGCCAAGGGGACGAGTACTTC,CASSLDSQGDEYF,.,.,TRBV2,TRBJ2-7
TGTGCCAGCAGTGAGAGAGCGGGGGCCCTCAATGAGCAGTTCTTC,CASSERAGALNEQFF,TRBD2,few,TRBV2,TRBJ2-1
TGTGCCAGCAGCCCCACGGACAGTCCTAGCACAGATACGCAGTATTTT,CASSPTDSPSTDTQYF,.,few,TRBV9,TRBJ2-3
TGTGCCAGCAGCGCGACGGACAGGCACAATGAGCAGTTCTTC,CASSATDRHNEQFF,TRBD1,.,TRBV5-4,TRBJ2-1
TGTGCCAGCAGACGACAGGCCCTTAATTCACCCCTCCACTTT,CASRRQALNSPLHF,.,.,TRBV27,TRBJ1-6
TGTGCCAGCAGCGCACGGTCGAGCGGGGGGTTTAGCTATGGCTACACCTTC,CASSARSSGGFSYGYTF,.,.,TRBV9,TRBJ1-2
TGTGCCAGCACGGTCCTTAAAGGGGCCAGGACTAATGGCTACACCTTC,CASTVLKGARTNGYTF,.,few,TRBV6-6,TRBJ1-2
TGTGCCAGCAGCACCGGGACAGGGGGATCCCAGCCCCAGCATTTT,CASSTGTGGSQPQHF,TRBD1,medium-sized,TRBV27,TRBJ1-5
TGCAGCGCCGGGGGGGGACAGCTTTTAGAAGGCTACACCTTC,CSAGGGQLLEGYTF,TRBD1,once,TRBV29-1,TRBJ1-2
TGCGCCAGCAGCATTGGACTCCCACTAGCGGGGGGTGCGGATGAGCAGTTCTTC,CASSIGLPLAGGADEQFF,TRBD2,.,TRBV5-1,TRBJ2-1
TGCAGTGCTACAGGGTACACTGAAGCTTTCTTT,CSATGYTEAFF,.,.,TRBV20-1,TRBJ1-1
TGTGCCACCCGACAGACACTTGGGTATGGCTACACCTTC,CATRQTLGYGYTF,.,.,TRBV28,TRBJ1-2
TGTGCCAGCAGAAGACAGAAAGCCTACGAGCAGTACTTC,CASRRQKAYEQYF,.,.,TRBV28,TRBJ2-7
TGTGCCAGCAGCCAAGTTCAGCGGGAGGGGCCAGATACGCAGTATTTT,CASSQVQREGPDTQYF,TRBD2,.,TRBV4-2,TRBJ2-3
TGTGCCACCAGCAGAGGGGGAGGCGGGACTGACTATGGCTACACCTTC,CATSRGGGGTDYGYTF,.,.,TRBV15,TRBJ1-2
TGCAGCGTTGAACAGGGGGCCCTGAACACTGAAGCTTTCTTT,CSVEQGALNTEAFF,TRBD1,.,TRBV29-1,TRBJ1-1
TGTGCCAGCAGCGTAGCTGGGGGACAGGCCCAAAAGCAGTTCTTC,CASSVAGGQAQKQFF,TRBD1,once,TRBV9,TRBJ2-1
TGTGCCAGCAGTTTAGGGGGCACAATTGGCTACGAGCAGTACTTC,CASSLGGTIGYEQYF,.,.,TRBV27,TRBJ2-7
TGTGCCATCGGACAGGTTAAGAATTCACCCCTCCACTTT,CAIGQVKNSPLHF,TRBD1,.,TRBV10-3,TRBJ1-6
TGTGCCAGTAGTCAACCCCGGACAGGGGCCCCGGCAAGTGGCTACACCTTC,CASSQPRTGAPASGYTF,TRBD1,few,TRBV19,TRBJ1-2
TGCGCCAGCAGCTTGAGCGTTGGAGGCGAGGATGAGCAGTTCTTC,CASSLSVGGEDEQFF,.,.,TRBV5-1,TRBJ2-1
TGTGCCAGTAGCAGGGGGGAGCTGTTTTTT,CASSRGELFF,.,.,TRBV19,TRBJ2-2
TGTGCCAGCAGTTATGAGGACAGGTGGAACTATGGCTACACCTTC,CASSYEDRWNYGYTF,TRBD1,.,TRBV28,TRBJ1-2
TGTGCCAGTACGGGGCGGGAGAGGTACGAGCAGTACTTC,CASTGRERYEQYF,TRBD2,.,TRBV19,TRBJ2-7
TGTGCCAGCAGTCCGACGGGGGGCTCCTACGAGCAGTACTTC,CASSPTGGSYEQYF,TRBD2,once,TRBV6-1,TRBJ2-7
TGTGCCAGCAGCTCGTTTCTCCTCTCTGGGGCCAACGGCCTGACTTTC,CASSSFLLSGANGLTF,.,.,TRBV11-3,TRBJ2-6
TGTGCCAGCAGTGAAGCCGGACAGGTCAACACTGAAGCTTTCTTT,CASSEAGQVNTEAFF,TRBD1,.,TRBV6-1,TRBJ1-1
TGTGCCAGCAGTTTAAGGGGGACTAGCGGGGGTACAGATACGCAGTATTTT,CASSLRGTSGGTDTQYF,TRBD2,few,TRBV27,TRBJ2-3
TGTGCCAGCAGCGAACGTCCCAGGACTAGCGGGATCTCCTACAATGAGCAGTTCTTC,CASSERPRTSGISYNEQFF,TRBD2,.,TRBV7-6,TRBJ2-1
TGTGCCATCAGAGCTGCATCTGGGGCCAACGTCCTGACTTTC,CAIRAASGANVLTF,.,.,TRBV2,TRBJ2-6
TGTGCCACCAGCGCCCGGCGGGGAAACACCGGGGAGCTGTTTTTT,CATSARRGNTGELFF,.,.,TRBV15,TRBJ2-2
TGTGCCAGCAGTTCTCACGCGGGGGGGAGCTACAATGAGCAGTTCTTC,CASSSHAGGSYNEQFF,TRBD2,once,TRBV9,TRBJ2-1
TGTGCCAGCAACCCGACAGGGTCCAATCAGCCCCAGCATTTT,CASNPTGSNQPQHF,TRBD1,few,TRBV6-1,TRBJ1-5
TGTGCCAGCAGGGGGGGGAGCGGGACAAGGAGTGAAAAACTGTTTTTT,CASRGGSGTRSEKLFF,.,.,TRBV27,TRBJ1-4